This TCR beta chain was recorded in a study of Ad26.COV2.S vaccination and SARS-CoV-2 variants. Study overall: Donor got 5x10^10 or 1x10^11 viral particles of Ad26.COV2.S.

Assay used: immunoSEQ multiplex PCR; TCRdb lists only in-frame clones, some missing. The table lists a few hundred thousand clones, over 75% of them singletons. This clone was seen only a few times. Germline-derived CDR1 and CDR2 are WNHNN and SYGVQD (reference sequence). Trimming at V came to 6 bases and at J to 5 bases, leaving 6 bases not matched to a gene. The CDR3 has 13 amino acids. Documented treatment: around 19 received Ad26.COV2.S at low or high dose, single or two shots; about 5 received placebo; per-sample allocation not given. Following the first vaccine or placebo injection, samples were taken on day 63.

The chain is built from TRBV10-1 and TRBJ1-1, with TRBD1 matching 7 bases. The sequencing here drew on peripheral blood, taken in a trial of Ad26.COV2.S vaccine versus placebo. This TCR derives from a person aged 18-65 years who received the Ad26.COV2.S COVID-19 vaccine or a placebo. The CDR3 sequence: CASSAGQRTEAFF. DNA of the CDR3: TGCGCCAGCAGCGCGGGACAGAGAACTGAAGCTTTCTTT.